A selection of T cell receptor beta chains follows, all from one sample in a study of OX40 agonist ivuxolimab in advanced cancers. Assay: immunoSEQ multiplex PCR; the TCRdb copy retains only in-frame clones and omits some. Here the sample spans fewer than 80,000 clones, roughly 89% being singletons. The source was CD4+ or CD8+ T cells sorted from blood, collected in a trial of the OX40 agonist ivuxolimab. The source is an adult with an advanced solid tumor such as melanoma, head and neck, liver or kidney cancer. Both conserved end residues are part of each CDR3. Fields, in order: clone size, J gene, V gene, D gene, CDR3 DNA, CDR3 protein. A D gene is named only where the DNA matches it firmly. Some rows have no size entry. The others give once, few or many, or a class for an expanded clone.

clone_size: .
j_call: TRBJ1-2
v_call: TRBV2
d_call: .
cdr3_nt: TGTGCCAGCAGTGAAGTCCCCGGGACTGGCTACACCTTC
cdr3_aa: CASSEVPGTGYTF

clone_size: .
j_call: TRBJ2-3
v_call: TRBV7-9
d_call: .
cdr3_nt: TGTGCCAGCAGCTTATTCGCCGAAACGCAGTATTTT
cdr3_aa: CASSLFAETQYF

clone_size: .
j_call: TRBJ2-2
v_call: TRBV7-9
d_call: TRBD1
cdr3_nt: TGTGCCAGCAGCTTAGGCCATGCAGGGGGCCCCGGGGAGCTGTTTTTT
cdr3_aa: CASSLGHAGGPGELFF

clone_size: once
j_call: TRBJ2-3
v_call: TRBV9
d_call: .
cdr3_nt: TGTGCCAGCAGCGGTAGCACAGATACGCAGTATTTT
cdr3_aa: CASSGSTDTQYF

clone_size: .
j_call: TRBJ1-4
v_call: TRBV25-1
d_call: TRBD1
cdr3_nt: TGTGCCAGCAACCCTGACAGGGCTGGCGAAAAACTGTTTTTT
cdr3_aa: CASNPDRAGEKLFF

clone_size: .
j_call: TRBJ2-1
v_call: TRBV6-5
d_call: .
cdr3_nt: TGTGCCAGCAGTTACTCCGGGGGTTTCAACAATGAGCAGTTCTTC
cdr3_aa: CASSYSGGFNNEQFF

clone_size: .
j_call: TRBJ1-2
v_call: TRBV5-6
d_call: .
cdr3_nt: TGTGCCAGCAGCCACAGGGTTGGAATGGCCTATGGCTACACCTTC
cdr3_aa: CASSHRVGMAYGYTF

clone_size: .
j_call: TRBJ1-1
v_call: TRBV9
d_call: .
cdr3_nt: TGTGCCAGCAGCGGAAGACAGAGCAAAGGGAACACTGAAGCTTTCTTT
cdr3_aa: CASSGRQSKGNTEAFF

clone_size: .
j_call: TRBJ1-1
v_call: TRBV28
d_call: TRBD1
cdr3_nt: TGTGCCAGCAGTAACACAGGGGGTGTCACTGAAGCTTTCTTT
cdr3_aa: CASSNTGGVTEAFF

clone_size: .
j_call: TRBJ2-4
v_call: TRBV6-5
d_call: TRBD2
cdr3_nt: TGTGCCAGCCGCAAGAAAGGACTAGCGGAAAACATTCAGTACTTC
cdr3_aa: CASRKKGLAENIQYF

clone_size: .
j_call: TRBJ2-6
v_call: TRBV5-4
d_call: .
cdr3_nt: TGTGCCAGCAGCTTGGTGGGCTCTGGGGCCAACGTCCTGACTTTC
cdr3_aa: CASSLVGSGANVLTF

clone_size: .
j_call: TRBJ1-4
v_call: TRBV19
d_call: .
cdr3_nt: TGTGCCAGTAGTCCGACTTCTGGGCACATAGGGGAAAAACTGTTTTTT
cdr3_aa: CASSPTSGHIGEKLFF

clone_size: .
j_call: TRBJ1-4
v_call: TRBV30
d_call: .
cdr3_nt: TGTGCCTGGAGTGCAGGCTCTGAAAAACTGTTTTTT
cdr3_aa: CAWSAGSEKLFF

clone_size: .
j_call: TRBJ1-1
v_call: TRBV15
d_call: TRBD1
cdr3_nt: TGTGCCACCAGCAGTCTTAGTGAGGGGGCTGGGGCTTTCTTT
cdr3_aa: CATSSLSEGAGAFF

clone_size: .
j_call: TRBJ1-1
v_call: TRBV5-1
d_call: .
cdr3_nt: TGCGCCAGCAGCTTGGTCATGGGGACTGAAGCTTTCTTT
cdr3_aa: CASSLVMGTEAFF

clone_size: .
j_call: TRBJ2-2
v_call: TRBV6-1
d_call: .
cdr3_nt: TGTGCCAGCCCCCCAGGGCTTCTTGGCACCGGGGAGCTGTTTTTT
cdr3_aa: CASPPGLLGTGELFF

clone_size: .
j_call: TRBJ2-7
v_call: TRBV7-9
d_call: TRBD1
cdr3_nt: TGTGCCAGCAGCTTGGGACAGCCCTACGAGCAGTACTTC
cdr3_aa: CASSLGQPYEQYF

clone_size: .
j_call: TRBJ2-3
v_call: TRBV9
d_call: TRBD2
cdr3_nt: TGTGCCAGCAGCATGGGGACTAGCGAGGCAGATACGCAGTATTTT
cdr3_aa: CASSMGTSEADTQYF

clone_size: .
j_call: TRBJ2-2
v_call: TRBV19
d_call: TRBD1
cdr3_nt: TGTGCCAGTAGTATAGCGGGACAGGGGTACACCGGGGAGCTGTTTTTT
cdr3_aa: CASSIAGQGYTGELFF

clone_size: .
j_call: TRBJ2-1
v_call: TRBV19
d_call: TRBD2
cdr3_nt: TGTGCCAGTAGTTCTCGGACTAGCGGGACCTACAATGAGCAGTTCTTC
cdr3_aa: CASSSRTSGTYNEQFF

clone_size: once
j_call: TRBJ1-1
v_call: TRBV7-9
d_call: .
cdr3_nt: TGTGCCAGCAGCTTGGCGACGAACACTGAAGCTTTCTTT
cdr3_aa: CASSLATNTEAFF

clone_size: .
j_call: TRBJ2-3
v_call: TRBV27
d_call: TRBD2
cdr3_nt: TGTGCCAGCAGTTCGGGACTAGCGGGGGGCTCAGATACGCAGTATTTT
cdr3_aa: CASSSGLAGGSDTQYF

clone_size: .
j_call: TRBJ1-2
v_call: TRBV27
d_call: .
cdr3_nt: TGTGCCGGCAGATATAGGGGCGCCCCACTCTATGGCTACACCTTC
cdr3_aa: CAGRYRGAPLYGYTF

clone_size: .
j_call: TRBJ1-5
v_call: TRBV25-1
d_call: .
cdr3_nt: TGTGCCAGCAGTGCCGGGACGAAGCCCCAGCATTTT
cdr3_aa: CASSAGTKPQHF

clone_size: .
j_call: TRBJ1-6
v_call: TRBV2
d_call: .
cdr3_nt: TGTGCCAGCGGCTGGGAGGTTTTTGGTAATTCACCCCTCCACTTT
cdr3_aa: CASGWEVFGNSPLHF

clone_size: .
j_call: TRBJ1-1
v_call: TRBV7-2
d_call: .
cdr3_nt: TGTGCCAGCAGCTTACTGGGCTGGAACACTGAAGCTTTCTTT
cdr3_aa: CASSLLGWNTEAFF

clone_size: few
j_call: TRBJ1-6
v_call: TRBV19
d_call: .
cdr3_nt: TGTGCCAGTAGTGGCGGATTTAATTCACCCCTCCACTTT
cdr3_aa: CASSGGFNSPLHF

clone_size: once
j_call: TRBJ2-7
v_call: TRBV7-2
d_call: .
cdr3_nt: TGTGCCAGCAGCTTCTTCGGAAACTACGAGCAGTACTTC
cdr3_aa: CASSFFGNYEQYF

clone_size: few
j_call: TRBJ2-1
v_call: TRBV27
d_call: TRBD2
cdr3_nt: TGTGCCAGCGGCCAGGGACTAGCGGGAAAGGGTGGGCAGTTCTTC
cdr3_aa: CASGQGLAGKGGQFF

clone_size: .
j_call: TRBJ1-4
v_call: TRBV7-9
d_call: .
cdr3_nt: TGTGCCAGCAGCACCGACAGGACAACTAATGAAAAACTGTTTTTT
cdr3_aa: CASSTDRTTNEKLFF

clone_size: .
j_call: TRBJ2-1
v_call: TRBV27
d_call: .
cdr3_nt: TGTGCCAGCAGTTTATCATCCCAGAATGAGCAGTTCTTC
cdr3_aa: CASSLSSQNEQFF

clone_size: .
j_call: TRBJ2-7
v_call: TRBV19
d_call: TRBD1
cdr3_nt: TGTGCCAGTAGTATAGGGACAGGCACCTACGAGCAGTACTTC
cdr3_aa: CASSIGTGTYEQYF

clone_size: .
j_call: TRBJ2-1
v_call: TRBV6-4
d_call: TRBD1
cdr3_nt: TGTGCCAGCAAAAGGGACAGGGGGTTATACAATGAGCAGTTCTTC
cdr3_aa: CASKRDRGLYNEQFF

clone_size: .
j_call: TRBJ2-1
v_call: TRBV6-5
d_call: TRBD1
cdr3_nt: TGTGCCAGCAGCAGGGGGCCTGGGGATGAGCAGTTCTTC
cdr3_aa: CASSRGPGDEQFF

clone_size: .
j_call: TRBJ2-3
v_call: TRBV19
d_call: TRBD2
cdr3_nt: TGTGCCAGTAGTAAACCTAGCGGGGGAGCAAGCTTTCTTACGCAGTATTTT
cdr3_aa: CASSKPSGGASFLTQYF

clone_size: .
j_call: TRBJ2-3
v_call: TRBV13
d_call: .
cdr3_nt: TGTGCCAGCAGCTTAGGAGACGGCACAGATACGCAGTATTTT
cdr3_aa: CASSLGDGTDTQYF

clone_size: .
j_call: TRBJ2-5
v_call: TRBV19
d_call: .
cdr3_nt: TGTGCCAGTAGTATAACACCAGAGACCCAGTACTTC
cdr3_aa: CASSITPETQYF

clone_size: few
j_call: TRBJ1-1
v_call: TRBV9
d_call: .
cdr3_nt: TGTGCCAGCAGTTTGCGGGGGGAGGGCGACACTGAAGCTTTCTTT
cdr3_aa: CASSLRGEGDTEAFF

clone_size: .
j_call: TRBJ2-1
v_call: TRBV10-2
d_call: .
cdr3_nt: TGCGCCAGCAAGGACCCCTACAATGAGCAGTTCTTC
cdr3_aa: CASKDPYNEQFF

clone_size: .
j_call: TRBJ1-6
v_call: TRBV19
d_call: .
cdr3_nt: TGTGCCAGTAGTATAGAACAGGGCCGCCTAAATTCACCCCTCCACTTT
cdr3_aa: CASSIEQGRLNSPLHF

clone_size: .
j_call: TRBJ1-2
v_call: TRBV5-6
d_call: .
cdr3_nt: TGTGCCAGCAGCCCGACAGGACTGACCTATGGCTACACCTTC
cdr3_aa: CASSPTGLTYGYTF

clone_size: .
j_call: TRBJ1-2
v_call: TRBV18
d_call: .
cdr3_nt: TGTGCCAGCTCACCAGAGGCAGGTCTTTATGGCTACACCTTC
cdr3_aa: CASSPEAGLYGYTF

clone_size: .
j_call: TRBJ2-1
v_call: TRBV7-8
d_call: TRBD2
cdr3_nt: TGTGCCAGCAGCTGGGGACTAGCGGGAGGGGCCAATGAGCAGTTCTTC
cdr3_aa: CASSWGLAGGANEQFF

clone_size: .
j_call: TRBJ1-5
v_call: TRBV19
d_call: .
cdr3_nt: TGTGCCAGTAACGGTCAGCCCCAGCATTTT
cdr3_aa: CASNGQPQHF

clone_size: .
j_call: TRBJ2-7
v_call: TRBV14
d_call: TRBD1
cdr3_nt: TGTGCCAGCAGCCAGTTGGGACAGGCACCCTACGAGCAGTACTTC
cdr3_aa: CASSQLGQAPYEQYF

clone_size: once
j_call: TRBJ2-7
v_call: TRBV9
d_call: .
cdr3_nt: TGTGCCAGCAGCGTAGAAGAGCACGAGCAGTACTTC
cdr3_aa: CASSVEEHEQYF

clone_size: .
j_call: TRBJ2-5
v_call: TRBV9
d_call: .
cdr3_nt: TGTGCCAGCAGCGTAGGTTGGCGGAAACAAGAGACCCAGTACTTC
cdr3_aa: CASSVGWRKQETQYF

clone_size: .
j_call: TRBJ1-1
v_call: TRBV5-1
d_call: TRBD1
cdr3_nt: TGCGCCAGCAGCTTACCGGGACAGGGATCTGAAGCTTTCTTT
cdr3_aa: CASSLPGQGSEAFF

clone_size: once
j_call: TRBJ2-1
v_call: TRBV27
d_call: TRBD2
cdr3_nt: TGTGCCAGCAGCGGACTAGCGGGAGACAATGAGCAGTTCTTC
cdr3_aa: CASSGLAGDNEQFF

clone_size: .
j_call: TRBJ1-1
v_call: TRBV7-9
d_call: TRBD1
cdr3_nt: TGTGCCAGCAGCGCGACAGGGGATACTGAAGCTTTCTTT
cdr3_aa: CASSATGDTEAFF

clone_size: .
j_call: TRBJ1-1
v_call: TRBV7-9
d_call: .
cdr3_nt: TGTGCCAGCAGCTTGGGAGGGCGAGCTTTCTTT
cdr3_aa: CASSLGGRAFF

clone_size: many
j_call: TRBJ1-3
v_call: TRBV6-1
d_call: TRBD1
cdr3_nt: TGTGCCAGCAGGGGACAGAGCTCTGGAAACACCATATATTTT
cdr3_aa: CASRGQSSGNTIYF

clone_size: .
j_call: TRBJ2-7
v_call: TRBV19
d_call: TRBD1
cdr3_nt: TGTGCCAGTAGCGGGACAGGGGGCTACGAGCAGTACTTC
cdr3_aa: CASSGTGGYEQYF

clone_size: .
j_call: TRBJ1-2
v_call: TRBV10-3
d_call: TRBD1
cdr3_nt: TGCGCCATCAGTCGGGACAGGGGATCGGCTTCTAACTATGGCTACACCTTC
cdr3_aa: CAISRDRGSASNYGYTF